This TCR beta chain is drawn from a study of T cell repertoires in cytomegalovirus infection. Study as a whole: Peptides in the study included HLA-C-restricted and HLA-B-restricted CMV epitopes. TCR beta signatures that were public indicated CMV infection and matching HLA type.

In its sample, this clonotype was seen a few times. The antigen is unknown. Study findings and constraints: Dominating the ex vivo response were HLA-C-restricted CMV-specific TCR beta clonotypes.

One entry per CDR3 protein results from TCRdb running MiXCR on the reads. The profile shows just under 500,000 distinct CDR3 sequences, roughly a third of them singletons. V lost 3 bases and J lost 8; bases outside the gene matches: 8. This CDR3 contains 15 residues. The germline CDR1 and CDR2 sequences are MDHEN and SYDVKM. The clonotype originates from a human donor in good health (CMV status not recorded). Some clones in this sample may be carry-over from other donors' samples. Sample: cultured PBMCs, taken from culture after CMV antigen stimulation. The chain has TRBV28 and TRBJ2-1; 9 nucleotides match TRBD1. The CDR3 reads CASSLRGQGLDEQFF. CDR3 sequence (DNA): TGTGCCAGCAGTTTGAGGGGACAGGGTTTAGATGAGCAGTTCTTC.